The sequence of this T cell receptor beta chain was determined in a study of cytomegalovirus exposure and HLA in healthy donors. Overall study results and limits: Later, an analysis showed that TCR beta chains associated with HLA were more clonally expanded than others that were equally common. On later analysis, the bulk of CMV-associated TCR beta chains appeared to be HLA-restricted. Using a false discovery rate of 0.05, a later analysis showed that 16,951 TCR beta sequences were associated with HLA alleles. TCR beta V segments were, for the most part, productive about 87% or about 30% of the time in an earlier analysis.

Germline V lookup: CDR1 SQVTM, CDR2 ANQGSEA. The CDR3 extends over 13 amino acids. Trimming took 8 bases from V and 8 from J; bases not matched to a gene: 7. As to this clone: Its specificity is unknown.

Use of 60 Vbeta and 13 Jbeta primers characterized the PCR. Sequencing used immunoSEQ multiplex PCR; TCRdb keeps in-frame clones, though not all of them. The table has around 150,000 clones, around 88% seen once; the top ten hold roughly 2%. The rearrangement links TRBV29-1 to TRBJ2-1, with 12 bases identical to TRBD2. Sequenced: PBMCs. This receptor was obtained from a woman between 18 and 29 years old in good health and CMV-seronegative. The CDR3 region is CSLGTSGWDEQFF. The CDR3 DNA is TGCAGCCTGGGGACTAGCGGGTGGGATGAGCAGTTCTTC.